Each of the 31 T cell receptor beta chains below was sequenced from the same sample in a study of shared clonotypes between healthy human individuals. The data were produced by immunoSEQ multiplex PCR, yet TCRdb's version contains in-frame clones alone and is incomplete. The sample lists roughly 2.2 million clones; 85% to 95% were seen once. Sequencing was performed on naive CD4+ T cells from PBMCs. Documented subset: CD45RA+ positively selected. The receptors stem from a man between 18 and 29 years old in good health. Some clones in this sample may be carry-over from other donors' samples.

The V gene is TRBV27, the J gene TRBJ1-1; 8 bases align to TRBD1. This CDR3 has 16 residues. Germline V gene data show CDR1 as MNHEY and CDR2 as SMNVEV (reference sequence). Trimming cost V 8 bases and J 1 base; bases outside gene matches: 12. The CDR3 DNA is TGTGCCAGCTGGTTTTTGACAGGGGCCACGAACACTGAAGCTTTCTTT. Its translation is CASWFLTGATNTEAFF.

The rearrangement links TRBV5-4 to TRBJ2-3, with D uncertain. Germline lookup yields CDR1 SGHNT and CDR2 YYREEE (reference sequence). The ends were cut back, 4 bases at V and 1 base at J, with 10 bases in the middle. This CDR3 spans 14 amino acids. The CDR3 loop reads CASSPDQGTDTQYF. The CDR3 DNA sequence: TGTGCCAGCAGCCCGGACCAGGGCACAGATACGCAGTATTTT. Full variable domain (outside the CDR3, taken from reference TRBV5-4 and TRBJ2-3): ETGVTQSPTHLIKTRGQQVTLRCSSQSGHNTVSWYQQALGQGPQFIFQYYREEENGRGNFPPRFSGLQFPNYSSELNVNALELDDSALYLCASSPDQGTDTQYFGPGTRLTVL.

Only a few counts were recorded for this clone. V and J are TRBV28 and TRBJ1-2; D uncertain. Trimming cost V 5 bases and J 4 bases, with 14 bases left between them. Germline V CDR1 and CDR2: MDHEN, SYDVKM. The CDR3 totals 14 residues. In DNA, the CDR3 is TGTGCCAGCAGTCCCCAGTTGGGTAGCTATGGCTACACCTTC. Encoded protein: CASSPQLGSYGYTF.

The chain is built from TRBV7-8 and TRBJ2-1, with 11 bases identical to TRBD1. The CDR3 consists of 15 residues. In germline, CDR1 is SGHVS, CDR2 FQNEAQ. After removal of 7 bases from V and 3 bases from J, the junction contained 5 bases not matched to a gene. CDR3 residues: CASNTGTGGYNEQFF. CDR3 DNA sequence: TGTGCCAGCAACACCGGGACAGGGGGCTACAATGAGCAGTTCTTC. Full variable domain (outside the CDR3, taken from reference TRBV7-8 and TRBJ2-1): GAGVSQSPRYKVAKRGQDVALRCDPISGHVSLFWYQQALGQGPEFLTYFQNEAQLDKSGLPSDRFFAERPEGSVSTLKIQRTQQEDSAVYLCASNTGTGGYNEQFFGPGTRLTVL.

With respect to this clone: The sample carries other DNA sequences with the same CDR3. This chain joins TRBV5-1 and TRBJ2-1; 11 bases fit TRBD1. CDR1 is SGHRS and CDR2 is YFSETQ in the germline V gene. The CDR3 has 14 amino acids. V lost 5 bases to trimming and J lost 6 bases; unmatched junction nucleotides: 4. CDR3 coding DNA: TGCGCCAGCAGTTGGGGGACAGGGGGCAATGAGCAGTTCTTC. Amino acid sequence: CASSWGTGGNEQFF.

The V and J genes are TRBV5-4 and TRBJ2-2; perhaps D is TRBD1 or TRBD2 (5 bases each). V was cut by 4 bases and J by 2 bases, with 6 bases left in between. The CDR3 has 13 residues. Germline V gene lookup returns CDR1 SGHNT and CDR2 YYREEE (reference sequence). CDR3 sequence reads: CASSGGNTGELFF. CDR3 nucleotides: TGTGCCAGCAGCGGGGGAAACACCGGGGAGCTGTTTTTT.

The chain joins TRBV5-1 to TRBJ2-7; a possible D gene is TRBD2 (6 bases). V lost 1 base and J 5 bases, leaving 13 bases between the germline ends. This CDR3 has 14 amino acids. The germline V gene has CDR1 SGHRS and CDR2 YFSETQ. CDR3 DNA sequence: TGCGCCAGCAGCTTGAGGGATGGGAGGAACGAGCAGTACTTC. Translated, it gives CASSLRDGRNEQYF.

The chain has TRBV18 and TRBJ2-3; 7 nucleotides line up with TRBD1. J gave up 6 bases and V 5 bases, and 11 bases lay outside the gene matches. The V gene's germline CDR1 is KGHSH and CDR2 LQKENI. CDR3 size: 15 residues. The CDR3 DNA reads as TGTGCCAGCTCATCGACACAGGGGCCTGAGGATACGCAGTATTTT. Translation: CASSSTQGPEDTQYF.

A single count supports this clone. V usage is TRBV4-3 and J usage is TRBJ2-7; D is tentatively TRBD1 or TRBD2 (5 bases each). V lost 2 bases and J 2 bases, leaving 10 bases between the germline ends. This CDR3 contains 14 residues. Germline V CDR1 and CDR2: LGHNA, YSLEER. The CDR3 reads CASSQYTGPYEQYF. The CDR3, as DNA: TGCGCCAGCAGCCAATACACGGGACCCTACGAGCAGTACTTC.

This clone was found once. The V call is TRBV4-3, the J call TRBJ2-1; possibly TRBD2 for D (7 bases). Trimming cost V 0 bases and J 9 bases, with 21 bases left between them. CDR1 is LGHNA and CDR2 is YSLEER in the germline V gene. The CDR3 is 17 residues long. The DNA of the CDR3 is TGCGCCAGCAGCCAAGATCCCCGGGGTAGGGGGGGCGGTGAGCAGTTCTTC. The encoded protein is CASSQDPRGRGGGEQFF.

This rearrangement joins TRBV10-3 to TRBJ2-7, with 7 bases that match TRBD1. After removal of 6 bases from V and 2 bases from J, the junction contained 4 bases not matched to a gene. The germline V gene encodes CDR1 ENHRY and CDR2 SYGVKD. CDR3 size: 13 residues. The CDR3, as DNA: TGTGCCATCAGGGGGACAGATACCTACGAGCAGTACTTC. This translates into CAIRGTDTYEQYF.

The genes are TRBV7-2 and TRBJ2-4; D is unclear. This CDR3 has 11 amino acids. Germline CDR1 reads SGHTA; CDR2 reads FQGNSA. Trimming shortened V by 5 bases and J by 2 bases, and 1 base separated the two germline ends. This CDR3 reads CASSPKNIQYF. CDR3 sequence (DNA): TGTGCCAGCAGCCCCAAAAACATTCAGTACTTC.

The chain couples TRBV7-2 to TRBJ2-1; TRBD2 matches 13 bases. The CDR3 has 19 residues. The V and J ends lost 5 bases and 0 bases, in that order; junction bases with no gene match: 10. Per germline, CDR1 SGHTA and CDR2 FQGNSA. The CDR3 DNA reads as TGTGCCAGCAGCCCTCTGGGACTAGCGGGGCCGAGCTCCTACAATGAGCAGTTCTTC. Amino acids: CASSPLGLAGPSSYNEQFF.

The chain links TRBV19 to TRBJ2-4, with D perhaps TRBD1 (6 bases). Looked up from germline, CDR1 is LNHDA and CDR2 is SQIVND (reference sequence). The CDR3 has 15 residues. The V end was cut by 6 bases, the J end by 0 bases, with 12 bases between. CDR3 amino acids: CASSQGQIAKNIQYF. DNA of the CDR3: TGTGCCAGTAGCCAAGGACAGATAGCCAAAAACATTCAGTACTTC.

The chain joins TRBV7-3 to TRBJ2-1, with 7 bases aligning to TRBD2. Unmatched junction bases numbered 4, after V lost 6 bases and J lost 2 bases. The CDR3 is 14 amino acids. Germline V lookup: CDR1 SGHTA, CDR2 FQGTGA. The CDR3 bases are TGTGCCAGCAGGGAAGCGGGACCCTACAATGAGCAGTTCTTC. The encoded protein is CASREAGPYNEQFF.

The chain uses TRBV4-2 and TRBJ2-1; perhaps TRBD2 as D (5 bases). The CDR3 length is 16 residues. The V gene's germline CDR1 is LGHNA and CDR2 YNFKEQ. Deletions cut 1 base from V and 0 bases from J, with 10 bases between. Here the CDR3 reads CASSQVRGTSYNEQFF. In DNA form, the CDR3 reads TGTGCCAGCAGCCAAGTCCGGGGTACCTCCTACAATGAGCAGTTCTTC.

The CDR3 reads CASSLPRGDTQYF. The CDR3 DNA is TGTGCCAGCAGCTTACCCAGGGGGGATACGCAGTATTTT. This sequence joins TRBV5-6 and TRBJ2-3, with 7 positions matching TRBD1. Per germline, CDR1 SGHDT and CDR2 YYEEEE. Trimming at V came to 2 bases and at J to 6 bases, leaving 3 bases not matched to a gene. This CDR3 region has 13 residues.

About this clone itself: Other DNA sequences in the sample encode the same CDR3. The chain carries TRBV2 and TRBJ1-2; 7 bases align to TRBD1. From germline, CDR1 is SNHLY and CDR2 FYNNEI. This CDR3 has 13 amino acids. Losses at the gene ends were 5 bases for V and 1 base for J; bases not matched to a gene: 1. DNA of the CDR3: TGTGCCAGCAGTAGGGACAGTAACTATGGCTACACCTTC. It translates to CASSRDSNYGYTF.

The chain employs TRBV7-2 and TRBJ1-5; 9 bases are a match to TRBD1. The CDR3 is 16 residues long. V shed 5 bases and J 5 bases; nucleotides not matched to a gene: 10. Germline V CDR1 and CDR2: SGHTA, FQGNSA. The CDR3 loop is CASSASGTGFYQPQHF. In DNA, the CDR3 is TGTGCCAGCAGCGCCTCCGGGACAGGGTTTTATCAGCCCCAGCATTTT. Full variable domain (outside the CDR3, taken from reference TRBV7-2 and TRBJ1-5): GAGVSQSPSNKVTEKGKDVELRCDPISGHTALYWYRQSLGQGLEFLIYFQGNSAPDKSGLPSDRFSAERTGGSVSTLTIQRTQQEDSAVYLCASSASGTGFYQPQHFGDGTRLSIL.

The rearrangement joins TRBV6-5 to TRBJ2-5; no clear D. Trimming removed 2 bases from V and 2 bases from J, with 9 bases in between. CDR3 size: 14 residues. Germline CDR1 is MNHEY and CDR2 is SVGAGI. CDR3 in DNA: TGTGCCAGCAGTTACGGGTGGGTTCAAGAGACCCAGTACTTC. It translates to CASSYGWVQETQYF.

The chain couples TRBV2 to TRBJ2-2; a weak D match, TRBD2 (6 bases). The CDR3 runs 11 residues. Germline loops: CDR1 SNHLY, CDR2 FYNNEI. V was shortened by 10 bases and J by 8 bases, with 11 bases between the two germline ends. This chain's CDR3 is CATTAGGELFF. DNA of the CDR3: TGTGCCACCACTGCGGGGGGGGAGCTGTTTTTT. Looking up the rest from reference TRBV2 and TRBJ2-2 gives the full variable domain: EPEVTQTPSHQVTQMGQEVILRCVPISNHLYFYWYRQILGQKVEFLVSFYNNEISEKSEIFDDQFSVERPDGSNFTLKIRSTKLEDSAMYFCATTAGGELFFGEGSRLTVL.

The chain carries TRBV7-2 and TRBJ1-1; 7 positions match TRBD1. This CDR3 has 16 residues. Germline V gives CDR1 SGHTA, CDR2 FQGNSA. Trimming removed 3 bases from V and 3 bases from J; junction bases left unmatched: 10. CDR3: CASSFSIKGAYTEAFF. The CDR3 coding sequence is TGTGCCAGCAGCTTTTCGATAAAGGGGGCGTACACTGAAGCTTTCTTT.

V gene TRBV15 combines with J gene TRBJ2-1; 14 nucleotides line up with TRBD2. The CDR3 sequence is 14 residues long. CDR1 is LNHNV, CDR2 YYDKDF, per germline (reference sequence). After removal of 1 base from V and 15 bases from J, the junction contained 5 bases not matched to a gene. The chain's CDR3 is CATSRGTSGRSLFF. CDR3 in DNA: TGTGCCACCAGCAGAGGGACTAGCGGGAGGAGTTTGTTCTTC.

CDR3 amino acids: CASSSQGSDEQYF. In DNA, the CDR3 is TGTGCCAGCAGCTCTCAGGGTTCCGACGAGCAGTACTTC. The chain has TRBV7-3 and TRBJ2-7; tentatively, D is TRBD1 (5 bases). Trimming took off 4 bases at V and 5 bases at J, with 12 bases between the two ends. CDR1 and CDR2 (germline): SGHTA, FQGTGA. The CDR3 spans 13 residues.

The V call is TRBV7-3, the J call TRBJ2-3, with 14 bases that match TRBD2. This CDR3 region has 16 residues. CDR1 and CDR2 (germline): SGHTA, FQGTGA. V was pared by 4 bases and J by 6 bases, with 6 bases of the junction left unmatched. CDR3 amino acids: CASSSGLAGVGDTQYF. The CDR3 bases are TGTGCCAGCAGCTCGGGACTAGCGGGAGTCGGGGATACGCAGTATTTT.

As regards this clone: Distinct nucleotide sequences in the sample also encode this CDR3. The chain uses TRBV28 and TRBJ2-3; D unresolved. Germline lookup yields CDR1 MDHEN and CDR2 SYDVKM. The CDR3 sequence is 12 residues long. The V end lost 5 bases, the J end lost 6 bases, and 9 bases lay between the germline ends. CDR3 loop: CASSLLADTQYF. In DNA, the CDR3 is TGTGCCAGCAGTCTTTTGGCGGATACGCAGTATTTT.

Points on this clone: This same CDR3 is encoded by further DNA sequences in the sample. V gene TRBV30 combines with J gene TRBJ2-5; no clear D. V was shortened by 1 base and J by 3 bases, with 0 bases between the two germline ends. Germline V gene lookup returns CDR1 GTSNPN and CDR2 SVGIG (reference sequence). This CDR3 is built from 10 residues. CDR3 sequence: CAWSEETQYF. DNA for the CDR3: TGTGCCTGGAGTGAAGAGACCCAGTACTTC.

V usage is TRBV5-1 and J usage is TRBJ2-3; a possible D gene is TRBD2 (5 bases). From germline, CDR1 is SGHRS and CDR2 YFSETQ. V shed 4 bases and J shed 6 bases, with 21 bases lying between them. The CDR3 is made up of 16 amino acids. The CDR3 DNA is TGCGCCAGCAGCCCCACGGGCTGGCGGCCGGGGGATACGCAGTATTTT. As protein: CASSPTGWRPGDTQYF.

The rearrangement uses TRBV5-1 and TRBJ2-7; D uncertain. CDR3 length: 13 residues. Trimming stripped 4 bases from V and 5 bases from J, with 13 bases between. The V gene's germline CDR1 is SGHRS and CDR2 YFSETQ. CDR3 loop: CASSPGPPDEQYF. The CDR3 DNA reads TGCGCCAGCAGCCCCGGCCCCCCGGACGAGCAGTACTTC.

As for this clone: Other nucleotide sequences in the sample specify the same CDR3. This chain joins TRBV5-6 and TRBJ2-2; D remains unclear. The V end was cut by 2 bases, the J end by 2 bases, with 10 bases between. The CDR3 is made up of 15 amino acids. The germline V gene has CDR1 SGHDT and CDR2 YYEEEE. The chain's CDR3 is CASSLRTVNTGELFF. The DNA for the CDR3 is TGTGCCAGCAGCTTACGGACGGTAAACACCGGGGAGCTGTTTTTT.

The chain employs TRBV29-1 and TRBJ1-1; 7 nucleotides match TRBD1. Germline trimming cut 7 bases from V and 1 base from J; bases unmatched to any gene: 3. There are 12 residues in the CDR3. Germline CDR1 and CDR2: SQVTM and ANQGSEA. The CDR3 nucleotides read TGCAGCGGGAGGACAGGGAACACTGAAGCTTTCTTT. This encodes CSGRTGNTEAFF.